The rows below give T cell receptor beta chains drawn from one sample of a study of T cell responses to AZD1222 COVID-19 vaccine. Generated by immunoSEQ multiplex PCR, the TCRdb table keeps only in-frame clones and is missing some. This table holds about 130,000 clones, about 90% found once. The material sequenced was peripheral blood, taken on day 0 of AZD1222 vaccination. The receptors originated from an adult in good health. CDR3s include the opening cysteine and the closing phenylalanine or tryptophan. D genes are given only for firm matches. Clone size is shown for a subset of rows, as once, few, many or a class of expanded clone.

V gene: TRBV5-1
D gene: .
clone size: .
J gene: TRBJ1-2
CDR3 length: 14
CDR3 protein: CASSPTEGPYGYTF
CDR3 DNA: TGCGCCAGCAGCCCCACCGAAGGGCCCTATGGCTACACCTTC

V gene: TRBV9
D gene: .
clone size: .
J gene: TRBJ1-5
CDR3 length: 14
CDR3 protein: CASSFRGNYQPQHF
CDR3 DNA: TGTGCCAGCAGCTTCCGGGGTAACTATCAGCCCCAGCATTTT

V gene: TRBV7-2
D gene: .
clone size: .
J gene: TRBJ2-2
CDR3 length: 13
CDR3 protein: CASSLGEARELFF
CDR3 DNA: TGTGCCAGCAGCTTAGGGGAGGCTAGGGAGCTGTTTTTT

V gene: TRBV7-2
D gene: .
clone size: .
J gene: TRBJ1-2
CDR3 length: 15
CDR3 protein: CASSLVGTAPRGYTF
CDR3 DNA: TGTGCCAGCAGCTTAGTAGGAACAGCCCCTCGGGGCTACACCTTC

V gene: TRBV5-1
D gene: .
clone size: .
J gene: TRBJ2-1
CDR3 length: 15
CDR3 protein: CASSTGGNPYNEQFF
CDR3 DNA: TGCGCCAGCAGCACAGGCGGAAACCCCTACAATGAGCAGTTCTTC

V gene: TRBV4-3
D gene: TRBD1
clone size: .
J gene: TRBJ1-5
CDR3 length: 13
CDR3 protein: CASSREDRVPQHF
CDR3 DNA: TGCGCCAGCAGCCGCGAAGACAGGGTTCCCCAGCATTTT

V gene: TRBV5-1
D gene: TRBD1
clone size: .
J gene: TRBJ1-6
CDR3 length: 15
CDR3 protein: CASSEGQVINSPLHF
CDR3 DNA: TGCGCCAGCAGCGAGGGACAGGTTATCAATTCACCCCTCCACTTT

V gene: TRBV11-2
D gene: .
clone size: .
J gene: TRBJ1-2
CDR3 length: 17
CDR3 protein: CASSLEDRFTVNYGYTF
CDR3 DNA: TGTGCCAGCAGCTTGGAGGACAGATTTACGGTGAACTATGGCTACACCTTC

V gene: TRBV5-1
D gene: TRBD1
clone size: once
J gene: TRBJ1-4
CDR3 length: 17
CDR3 protein: CASSWEPPGQGDEKLFF
CDR3 DNA: TGCGCCAGCAGTTGGGAACCCCCGGGACAGGGCGATGAAAAACTGTTTTTT

V gene: TRBV3-1/TRBV3-2
D gene: .
clone size: few
J gene: TRBJ1-5
CDR3 length: 14
CDR3 protein: CASSQVAGSGPQHF
CDR3 DNA: TGTGCCAGCAGCCAAGTGGCAGGTTCGGGGCCCCAGCATTTT

V gene: TRBV6-4
D gene: .
clone size: .
J gene: TRBJ1-6
CDR3 length: 13
CDR3 protein: CASSDNGLSPLHF
CDR3 DNA: TGTGCCAGCAGTGACAACGGTTTATCACCCCTCCACTTT

V gene: TRBV28
D gene: TRBD1
clone size: .
J gene: TRBJ1-6
CDR3 length: 14
CDR3 protein: CASSPRTGVPPLHF
CDR3 DNA: TGTGCCAGCAGTCCCAGGACAGGCGTTCCACCCCTCCACTTT

V gene: TRBV7-2
D gene: TRBD1
clone size: .
J gene: TRBJ1-2
CDR3 length: 15
CDR3 protein: CASSQSDREGYGYTF
CDR3 DNA: TGTGCCAGCAGCCAATCCGACAGGGAGGGGTATGGCTACACCTTC

V gene: TRBV29-1
D gene: TRBD1
clone size: once
J gene: TRBJ2-7
CDR3 length: 12
CDR3 protein: CSVGQGRNEQYF
CDR3 DNA: TGCAGCGTGGGACAGGGGAGGAACGAGCAGTACTTC

V gene: TRBV5-1
D gene: .
clone size: .
J gene: TRBJ1-1
CDR3 length: 12
CDR3 protein: CASSGGAEEAFF
CDR3 DNA: TGCGCCAGCAGCGGAGGAGCGGAAGAAGCTTTCTTT

V gene: TRBV28
D gene: .
clone size: .
J gene: TRBJ2-1
CDR3 length: 19
CDR3 protein: CASSSPEGSETAPYNEQFF
CDR3 DNA: TGTGCCAGCAGTTCTCCAGAGGGGTCCGAGACAGCGCCCTACAATGAGCAGTTCTTC

V gene: TRBV2
D gene: .
clone size: .
J gene: TRBJ2-3
CDR3 length: 14
CDR3 protein: CASSAGGGPDTQYF
CDR3 DNA: TGTGCCAGCAGTGCAGGGGGGGGACCAGATACGCAGTATTTT

V gene: TRBV7-8
D gene: .
clone size: once
J gene: TRBJ1-5
CDR3 length: 16
CDR3 protein: CASSLLGGLGNQPQHF
CDR3 DNA: TGTGCCAGCAGCTTACTAGGGGGTTTGGGCAATCAGCCCCAGCATTTT

V gene: TRBV6-5
D gene: .
clone size: .
J gene: TRBJ2-1
CDR3 length: 13
CDR3 protein: CASKGGSYNEQFF
CDR3 DNA: TGTGCCAGCAAAGGGGGTTCCTACAATGAGCAGTTCTTC

V gene: TRBV5-8
D gene: .
clone size: .
J gene: TRBJ1-5
CDR3 length: 14
CDR3 protein: CASSRGTPNQPQHF
CDR3 DNA: TGTGCCAGCAGCCGCGGGACACCTAATCAGCCCCAGCATTTT

V gene: TRBV10-1
D gene: .
clone size: .
J gene: TRBJ1-2
CDR3 length: 14
CDR3 protein: CASSDSDSDYGYTF
CDR3 DNA: TGCGCCAGCAGTGACTCGGACAGCGACTATGGCTACACCTTC

V gene: TRBV10-3
D gene: .
clone size: .
J gene: TRBJ2-5
CDR3 length: 15
CDR3 protein: CAISESFGGQETQYF
CDR3 DNA: TGTGCCATCAGTGAGTCGTTTGGGGGCCAAGAGACCCAGTACTTC

V gene: TRBV5-1
D gene: .
clone size: .
J gene: TRBJ2-5
CDR3 length: 15
CDR3 protein: CASSFSVGVRGTQYF
CDR3 DNA: TGCGCCAGCAGCTTTTCTGTGGGGGTTAGGGGGACCCAGTACTTC

V gene: TRBV19
D gene: TRBD2
clone size: .
J gene: TRBJ2-7
CDR3 length: 18
CDR3 protein: CASTQIHRGSGDPYEQYF
CDR3 DNA: TGTGCCAGTACCCAAATTCACCGGGGTAGCGGGGACCCCTACGAGCAGTACTTC

V gene: TRBV4-2
D gene: .
clone size: .
J gene: TRBJ1-2
CDR3 length: 14
CDR3 protein: CASSHTTEPYGYTF
CDR3 DNA: TGTGCCAGCAGCCATACGACAGAACCGTATGGCTACACCTTC

V gene: TRBV2
D gene: .
clone size: .
J gene: TRBJ1-2
CDR3 length: 14
CDR3 protein: CASTGEGRGYGYTF
CDR3 DNA: TGTGCCAGCACCGGGGAGGGACGTGGCTATGGCTACACCTTC

V gene: TRBV4-1
D gene: .
clone size: once
J gene: TRBJ1-2
CDR3 length: 15
CDR3 protein: CASSQEGQGTYGYTF
CDR3 DNA: TGCGCCAGCAGCCAAGAAGGCCAAGGGACCTATGGCTACACCTTC

V gene: TRBV24-1
D gene: .
clone size: once
J gene: TRBJ2-2
CDR3 length: 12
CDR3 protein: CATESTTGELFF
CDR3 DNA: TGTGCCACCGAGAGTACCACCGGGGAGCTGTTTTTT

V gene: TRBV19
D gene: TRBD1
clone size: .
J gene: TRBJ1-2
CDR3 length: 14
CDR3 protein: CASSLWDREHGYTF
CDR3 DNA: TGTGCCAGTAGTCTCTGGGACAGGGAGCATGGCTACACCTTC

V gene: TRBV7-2
D gene: TRBD2
clone size: .
J gene: TRBJ2-7
CDR3 length: 13
CDR3 protein: CASTGAGGYEQYF
CDR3 DNA: TGTGCCAGCACCGGAGCGGGGGGGTACGAGCAGTACTTC

V gene: TRBV3-1/TRBV3-2
D gene: .
clone size: .
J gene: TRBJ1-1
CDR3 length: 14
CDR3 protein: CASSQGGRGTEAFF
CDR3 DNA: TGTGCCAGCAGCCAAGGTGGTCGAGGGACTGAAGCTTTCTTT

V gene: TRBV7-8
D gene: .
clone size: .
J gene: TRBJ2-1
CDR3 length: 15
CDR3 protein: CASSLIISAYNEQFF
CDR3 DNA: TGTGCCAGCAGTCTCATTATTAGTGCCTACAATGAGCAGTTCTTC

V gene: TRBV29-1
D gene: TRBD1
clone size: .
J gene: TRBJ2-1
CDR3 length: 14
CDR3 protein: CSVEYQGAYNEQFF
CDR3 DNA: TGCAGCGTAGAATACCAGGGGGCCTACAATGAGCAGTTCTTC

V gene: TRBV4-1
D gene: .
clone size: .
J gene: TRBJ1-2
CDR3 length: 15
CDR3 protein: CASSHAQGINYGYTF
CDR3 DNA: TGCGCCAGCAGCCACGCTCAGGGCATTAACTATGGCTACACCTTC

V gene: TRBV4-2
D gene: .
clone size: .
J gene: TRBJ2-2
CDR3 length: 14
CDR3 protein: CASSQEGGTGELFF
CDR3 DNA: TGTGCCAGCAGCCAAGAAGGGGGCACCGGGGAGCTGTTTTTT

V gene: TRBV7-9
D gene: TRBD1
clone size: .
J gene: TRBJ1-1
CDR3 length: 14
CDR3 protein: CASSPTGVDTEAFF
CDR3 DNA: TGTGCCAGCAGCCCGACAGGGGTGGACACTGAAGCTTTCTTT

V gene: TRBV4-1
D gene: TRBD2
clone size: .
J gene: TRBJ2-7
CDR3 length: 15
CDR3 protein: CASSHRLADPYEQYF
CDR3 DNA: TGCGCCAGCAGCCACAGACTAGCGGACCCCTACGAGCAGTACTTC

V gene: TRBV27
D gene: TRBD1
clone size: .
J gene: TRBJ2-6
CDR3 length: 16
CDR3 protein: CASSFQGALGANVLTF
CDR3 DNA: TGTGCCAGCAGTTTCCAGGGGGCCCTTGGGGCCAACGTCCTGACTTTC

V gene: TRBV3-1/TRBV3-2
D gene: .
clone size: .
J gene: TRBJ1-3
CDR3 length: 15
CDR3 protein: CASSDRSLSGNTIYF
CDR3 DNA: TGTGCCAGCAGCGACAGGAGCCTTTCTGGAAACACCATATATTTT